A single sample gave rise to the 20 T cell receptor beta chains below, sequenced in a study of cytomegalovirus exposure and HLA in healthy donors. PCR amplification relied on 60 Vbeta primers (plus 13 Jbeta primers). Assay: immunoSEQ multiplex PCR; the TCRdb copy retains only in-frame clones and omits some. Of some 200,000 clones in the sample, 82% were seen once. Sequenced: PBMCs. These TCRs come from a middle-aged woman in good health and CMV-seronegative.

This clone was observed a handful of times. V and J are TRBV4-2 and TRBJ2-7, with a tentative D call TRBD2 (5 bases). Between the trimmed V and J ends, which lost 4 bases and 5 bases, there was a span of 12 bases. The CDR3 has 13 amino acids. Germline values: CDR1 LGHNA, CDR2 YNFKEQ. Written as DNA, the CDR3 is TGTGCCAGCAGCCCGAACCGAGCGGACGAGCAGTACTTC. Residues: CASSPNRADEQYF.

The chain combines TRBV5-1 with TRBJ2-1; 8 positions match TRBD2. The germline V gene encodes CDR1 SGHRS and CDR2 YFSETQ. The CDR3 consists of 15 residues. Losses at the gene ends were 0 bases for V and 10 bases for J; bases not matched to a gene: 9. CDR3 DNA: TGCGCCAGCAGCTTGGAGGGACTAGTGGCCGGCGAGCAGTTCTTC. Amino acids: CASSLEGLVAGEQFF.

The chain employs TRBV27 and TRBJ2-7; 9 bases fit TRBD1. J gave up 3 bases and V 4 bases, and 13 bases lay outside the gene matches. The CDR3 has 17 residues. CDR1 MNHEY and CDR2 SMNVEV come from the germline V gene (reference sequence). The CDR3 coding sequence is TGTGCCAGCAGTTCGCAAGAATACAGGGGGCTGATCTACGAGCAGTACTTC. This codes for CASSSQEYRGLIYEQYF.

CDR3 sequence reads: CASSEWGQGNQPQHF. CDR3 sequence (DNA): TGTGCCAGCAGTGAATGGGGACAGGGCAATCAGCCCCAGCATTTT. The V and J genes are TRBV2 and TRBJ1-5, with 8 bases lining up with TRBD1. The CDR3 is 15 amino acids. The J segment lost 2 bases and the V segment lost 2 bases, leaving 2 bases of the junction unmatched. Germline lookup yields CDR1 SNHLY and CDR2 FYNNEI.

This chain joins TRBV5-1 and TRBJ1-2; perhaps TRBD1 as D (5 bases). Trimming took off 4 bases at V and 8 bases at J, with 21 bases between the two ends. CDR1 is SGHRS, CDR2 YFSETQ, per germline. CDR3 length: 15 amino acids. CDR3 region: CASSSNRRHQGGYTF. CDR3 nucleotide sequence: TGCGCCAGCAGCAGCAACCGACGCCACCAGGGAGGCTACACCTTC.

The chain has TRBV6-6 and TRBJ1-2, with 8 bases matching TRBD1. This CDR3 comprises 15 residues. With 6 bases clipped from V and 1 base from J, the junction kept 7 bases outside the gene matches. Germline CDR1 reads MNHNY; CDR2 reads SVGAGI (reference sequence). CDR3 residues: CASRSGQGFNYGYTF. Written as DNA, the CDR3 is TGTGCCAGCAGGTCTGGACAGGGCTTTAACTATGGCTACACCTTC.

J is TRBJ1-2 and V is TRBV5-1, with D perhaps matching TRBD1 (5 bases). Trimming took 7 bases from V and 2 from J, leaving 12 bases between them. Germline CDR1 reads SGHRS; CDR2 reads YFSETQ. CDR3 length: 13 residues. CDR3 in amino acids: CASAPGVNYGYTF. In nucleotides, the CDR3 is TGCGCCAGCGCCCCGGGGGTCAACTATGGCTACACCTTC.

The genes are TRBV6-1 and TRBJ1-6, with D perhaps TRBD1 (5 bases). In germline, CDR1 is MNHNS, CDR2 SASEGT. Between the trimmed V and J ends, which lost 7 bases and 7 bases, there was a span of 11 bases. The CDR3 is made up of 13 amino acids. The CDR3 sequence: CASKDRGNSPLHF. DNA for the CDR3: TGTGCCAGCAAGGATAGGGGAAATTCACCCCTCCACTTT.

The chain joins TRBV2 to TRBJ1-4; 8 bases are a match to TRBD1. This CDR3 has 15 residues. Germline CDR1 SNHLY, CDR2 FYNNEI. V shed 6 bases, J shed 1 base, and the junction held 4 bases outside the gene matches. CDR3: CASRVQGVTNEKLFF. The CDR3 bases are TGTGCCAGCAGAGTACAGGGGGTAACTAATGAAAAACTGTTTTTT.

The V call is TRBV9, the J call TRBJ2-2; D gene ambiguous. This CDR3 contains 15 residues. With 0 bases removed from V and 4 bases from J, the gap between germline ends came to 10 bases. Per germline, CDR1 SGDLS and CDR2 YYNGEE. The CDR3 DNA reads TGTGCCAGCAGCGTAGATGTGAGATTCACCGGGGAGCTGTTTTTT. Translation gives CASSVDVRFTGELFF.

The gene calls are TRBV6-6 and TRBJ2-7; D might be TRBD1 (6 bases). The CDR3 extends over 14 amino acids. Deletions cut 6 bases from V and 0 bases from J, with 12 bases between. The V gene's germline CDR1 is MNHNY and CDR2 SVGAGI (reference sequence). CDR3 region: CASRVDSLSYEQYF. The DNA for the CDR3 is TGTGCCAGCAGGGTGGACAGCCTCTCCTACGAGCAGTACTTC.

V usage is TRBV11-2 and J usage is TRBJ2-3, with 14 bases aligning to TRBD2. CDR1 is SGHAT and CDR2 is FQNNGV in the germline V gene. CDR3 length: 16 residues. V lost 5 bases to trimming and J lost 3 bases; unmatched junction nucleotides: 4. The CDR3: CASSLGTSGRTDTQYF. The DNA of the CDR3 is TGTGCCAGCAGCCTCGGGACTAGCGGGAGAACAGATACGCAGTATTTT. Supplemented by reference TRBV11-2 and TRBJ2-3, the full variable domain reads EAGVAQSPRYKIIEKRQSVAFWCNPISGHATLYWYQQILGQGPKLLIQFQNNGVVDDSQLPKDRFSAERLKGVDSTLKIQPAKLEDSAVYLCASSLGTSGRTDTQYFGPGTRLTVL.

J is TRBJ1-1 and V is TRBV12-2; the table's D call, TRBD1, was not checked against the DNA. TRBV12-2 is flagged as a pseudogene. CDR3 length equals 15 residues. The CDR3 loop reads CASRLAGREGTEAFF. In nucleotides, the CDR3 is TGTGCAAGTCGCTTAGCGGGGCGAGAAGGCACTGAAGCTTTCTTT.

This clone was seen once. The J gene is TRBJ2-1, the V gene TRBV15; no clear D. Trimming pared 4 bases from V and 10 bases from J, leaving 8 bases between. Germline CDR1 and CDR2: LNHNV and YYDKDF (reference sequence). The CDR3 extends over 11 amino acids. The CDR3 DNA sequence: TGTGCCACCAGCACTTACTTCGAGCAGTTCTTC. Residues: CATSTYFEQFF.

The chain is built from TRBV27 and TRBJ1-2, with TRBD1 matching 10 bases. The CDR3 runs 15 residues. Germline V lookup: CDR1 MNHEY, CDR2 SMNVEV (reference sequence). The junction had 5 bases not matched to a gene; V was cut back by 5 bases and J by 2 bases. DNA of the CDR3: TGTGCCAGCAGTCAGGGACAGGGGACCAACTATGGCTACACCTTC. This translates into CASSQGQGTNYGYTF.

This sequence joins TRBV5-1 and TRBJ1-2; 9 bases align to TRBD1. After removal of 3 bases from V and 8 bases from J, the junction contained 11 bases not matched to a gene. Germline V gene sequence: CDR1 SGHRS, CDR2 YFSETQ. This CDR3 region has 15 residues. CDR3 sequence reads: CASSSQPQGAQGYTF. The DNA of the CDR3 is TGCGCCAGCAGCTCGCAACCACAGGGGGCGCAGGGCTACACCTTC.

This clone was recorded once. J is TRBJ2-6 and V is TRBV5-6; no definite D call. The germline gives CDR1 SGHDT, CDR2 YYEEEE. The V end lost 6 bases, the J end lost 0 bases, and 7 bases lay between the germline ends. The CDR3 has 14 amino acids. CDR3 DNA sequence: TGTGCCAGCAAGTTACTCTCTGGGGCCAACGTCCTGACTTTC. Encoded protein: CASKLLSGANVLTF.

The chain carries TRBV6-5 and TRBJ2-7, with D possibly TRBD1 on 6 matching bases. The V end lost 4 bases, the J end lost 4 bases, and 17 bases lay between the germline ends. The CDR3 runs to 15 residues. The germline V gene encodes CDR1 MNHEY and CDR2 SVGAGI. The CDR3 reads CASSSPPGQKYEQYF. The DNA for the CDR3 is TGTGCCAGCAGTTCGCCCCCGGGACAAAAGTACGAGCAGTACTTC.

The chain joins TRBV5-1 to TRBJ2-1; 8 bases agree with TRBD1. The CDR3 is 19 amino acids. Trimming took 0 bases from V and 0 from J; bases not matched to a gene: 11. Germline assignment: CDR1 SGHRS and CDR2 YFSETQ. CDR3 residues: CASSLGVQGGGGSYNEQFF. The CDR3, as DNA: TGCGCCAGCAGCTTGGGCGTACAGGGGGGTGGAGGCTCCTACAATGAGCAGTTCTTC.

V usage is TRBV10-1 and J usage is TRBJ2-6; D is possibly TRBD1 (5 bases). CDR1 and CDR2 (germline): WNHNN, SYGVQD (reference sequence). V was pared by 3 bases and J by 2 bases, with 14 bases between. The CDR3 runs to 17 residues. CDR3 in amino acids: CASSDGQGPTGANVLTF. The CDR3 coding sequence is TGCGCCAGCAGTGATGGTCAGGGTCCGACTGGGGCCAACGTCCTGACTTTC.